This T cell receptor beta chain comes out of a study of cytomegalovirus exposure and HLA in healthy donors. This PCR relied on a set of 60 Vbeta primers and 13 Jbeta primers. Produced via immunoSEQ multiplex PCR; TCRdb's table is partial and in-frame only. The sample lists some 80,000 clones, less than 80% occurring once. Germline V gives CDR1 MNHEY, CDR2 SVGAGI. CDR3 length equals 15 residues. Between the trimmed V and J ends, which lost 5 bases and 3 bases, there was a span of 16 bases. The receptor comes from a human donor in good health. The specimen sequenced was PBMCs. V is TRBV6-5 and J is TRBJ1-1; weak D call: TRBD1 (6 bases). CDR3 amino acids: CASSATTGLYTEAFF. The CDR3 coding sequence is TGTGCCAGCAGTGCAACGACAGGCCTTTACACTGAAGCTTTCTTT.